This entry describes one T cell receptor beta chain. Its antigen is currently unknown. This entry is derived from a study of cytomegalovirus exposure and HLA in healthy donors. It was with 60 Vbeta and 13 Jbeta primers that the PCR ran. In the study's own analysis: Per a later analysis, the number of unique TCR beta chains was around 79 million, of which around 10 million were shared. Method: immunoSEQ multiplex PCR; TCRdb's copy keeps in-frame clones and lacks some. From that table come the V and J calls and clone size; the DNA was used to work out D and trimming. The sample carries some 130,000 clones, approximately 78% recorded once. Broader study findings: 164 TCR beta chains were listed as cytomegalovirus-associated. Cytomegalovirus status was reportedly diagnosed by the classifier with high sensitivity and specificity.

Trimming took off 1 base at V and 1 base at J, with 9 bases between the two ends. Germline CDR1 reads GTSNPN; CDR2 reads SVGIG (reference sequence). The CDR3 sequence is 14 residues long. This TCR derives from a female donor in good health and CMV-seronegative. Sequenced material: PBMCs. V is TRBV30 and J is TRBJ2-3, with no clear D. In DNA form, the CDR3 reads TGTGCCTGGAGTGGCCCAGGCCGCACAGATACGCAGTATTTT. Amino acids: CAWSGPGRTDTQYF.